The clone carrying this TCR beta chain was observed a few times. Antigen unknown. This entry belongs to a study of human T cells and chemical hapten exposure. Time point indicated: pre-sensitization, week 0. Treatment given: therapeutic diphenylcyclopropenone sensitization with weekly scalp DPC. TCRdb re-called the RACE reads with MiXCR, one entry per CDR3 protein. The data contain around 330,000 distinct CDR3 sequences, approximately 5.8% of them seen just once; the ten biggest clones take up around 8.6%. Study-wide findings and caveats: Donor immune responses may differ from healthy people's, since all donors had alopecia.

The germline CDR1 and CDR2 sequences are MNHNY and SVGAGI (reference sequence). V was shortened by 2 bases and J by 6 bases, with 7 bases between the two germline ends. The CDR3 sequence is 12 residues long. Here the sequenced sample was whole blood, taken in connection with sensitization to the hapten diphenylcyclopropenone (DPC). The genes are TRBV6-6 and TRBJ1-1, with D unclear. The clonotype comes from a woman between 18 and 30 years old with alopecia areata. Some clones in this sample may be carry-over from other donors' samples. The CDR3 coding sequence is TGTGCCAGCAGTTACCGGTCAGCTGAAGCTTTCTTT. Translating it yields CASSYRSAEAFF.